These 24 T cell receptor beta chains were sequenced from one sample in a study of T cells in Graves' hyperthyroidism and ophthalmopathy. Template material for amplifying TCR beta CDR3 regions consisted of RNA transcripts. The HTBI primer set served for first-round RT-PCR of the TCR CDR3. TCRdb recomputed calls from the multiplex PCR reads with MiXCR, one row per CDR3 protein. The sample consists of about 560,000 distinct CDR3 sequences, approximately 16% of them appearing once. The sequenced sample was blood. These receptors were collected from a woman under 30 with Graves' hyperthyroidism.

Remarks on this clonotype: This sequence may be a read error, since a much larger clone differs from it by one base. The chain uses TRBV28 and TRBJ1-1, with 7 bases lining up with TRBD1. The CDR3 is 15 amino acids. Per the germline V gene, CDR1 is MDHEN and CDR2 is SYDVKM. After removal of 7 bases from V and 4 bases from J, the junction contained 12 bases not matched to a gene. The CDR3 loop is CASTRTGSLATEAFF. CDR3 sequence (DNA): TGTGCCAGCACCCGGACAGGATCCCTTGCCACTGAAGCTTTCTTT.

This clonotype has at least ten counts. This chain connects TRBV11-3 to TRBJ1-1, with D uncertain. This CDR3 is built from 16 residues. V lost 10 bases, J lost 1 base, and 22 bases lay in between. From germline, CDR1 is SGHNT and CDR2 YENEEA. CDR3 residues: CANPISRGPQNTEAFF. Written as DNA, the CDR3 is TGTGCCAACCCCATAAGCCGGGGTCCTCAGAACACTGAAGCTTTCTTT.

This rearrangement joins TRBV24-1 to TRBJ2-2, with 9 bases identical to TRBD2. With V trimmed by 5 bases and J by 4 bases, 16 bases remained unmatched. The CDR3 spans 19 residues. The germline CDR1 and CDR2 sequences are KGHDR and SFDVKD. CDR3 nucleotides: TGTGCCACCAGTGCAATCGTGTCTGCGGGAGGGAGAGTCACCGGGGAGCTGTTTTTT. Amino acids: CATSAIVSAGGRVTGELFF.

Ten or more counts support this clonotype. CDR3 in DNA: TGTGCCATCAGAGAGGGGGCTGGGAGGTCTGAAGCTTTCTTT. Its protein is CAIREGAGRSEAFF. The V gene is TRBV10-3, the J gene TRBJ1-1; 7 nucleotides agree with TRBD1. Germline CDR1 reads ENHRY; CDR2 reads SYGVKD. The CDR3 has 14 amino acids. V shed 6 bases and J 6 bases; nucleotides not matched to a gene: 10.

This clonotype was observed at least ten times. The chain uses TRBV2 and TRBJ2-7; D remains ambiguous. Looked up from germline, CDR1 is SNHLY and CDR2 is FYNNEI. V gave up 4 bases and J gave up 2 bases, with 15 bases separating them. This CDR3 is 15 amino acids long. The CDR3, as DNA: TGTGCCAGCAGTGGTGTGGCAGGAGCTACCTACGAGCAGTACTTC. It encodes CASSGVAGATYEQYF. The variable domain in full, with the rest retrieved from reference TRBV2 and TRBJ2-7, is EPEVTQTPSHQVTQMGQEVILRCVPISNHLYFYWYRQILGQKVEFLVSFYNNEISEKSEIFDDQFSVERPDGSNFTLKIRSTKLEDSAMYFCASSGVAGATYEQYFGPGTRLTVT.

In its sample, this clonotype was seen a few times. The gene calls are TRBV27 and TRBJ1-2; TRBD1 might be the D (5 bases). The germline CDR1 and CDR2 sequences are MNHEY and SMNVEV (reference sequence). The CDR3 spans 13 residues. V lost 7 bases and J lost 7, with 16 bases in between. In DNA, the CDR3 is TGTGCCAGCACCCGGTACCAGGGAGGTGGCTACACCTTC. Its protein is CASTRYQGGGYTF.

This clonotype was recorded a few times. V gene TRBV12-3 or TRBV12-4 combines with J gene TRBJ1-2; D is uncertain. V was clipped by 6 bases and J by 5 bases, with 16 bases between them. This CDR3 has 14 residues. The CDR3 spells CASRDDTGLYGYTF. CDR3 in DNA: TGTGCCAGCAGGGACGACACTGGACTGTATGGCTACACCTTC.

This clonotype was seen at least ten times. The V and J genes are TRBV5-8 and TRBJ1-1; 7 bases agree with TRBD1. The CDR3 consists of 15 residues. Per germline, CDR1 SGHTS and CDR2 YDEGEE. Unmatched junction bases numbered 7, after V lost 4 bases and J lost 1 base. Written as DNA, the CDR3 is TGTGCCAGCAGCACCAGGGGGGGGAGGAACACTGAAGCTTTCTTT. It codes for CASSTRGGRNTEAFF.

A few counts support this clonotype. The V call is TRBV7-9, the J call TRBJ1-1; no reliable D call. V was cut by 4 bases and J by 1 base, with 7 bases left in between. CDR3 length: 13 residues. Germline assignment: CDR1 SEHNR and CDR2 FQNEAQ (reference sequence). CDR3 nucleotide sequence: TGTGCCAGCAGCTCTAAAAAGAACACTGAAGCTTTCTTT. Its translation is CASSSKKNTEAFF.

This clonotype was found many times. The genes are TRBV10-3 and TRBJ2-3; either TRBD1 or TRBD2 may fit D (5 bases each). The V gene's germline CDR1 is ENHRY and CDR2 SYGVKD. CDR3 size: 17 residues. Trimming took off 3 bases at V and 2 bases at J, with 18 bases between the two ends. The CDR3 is CAISDSARDQTTDTQYF. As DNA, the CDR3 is TGTGCCATCAGTGACTCGGCCCGGGACCAAACCACAGATACGCAGTATTTT.

The CDR3 nucleotides read TGTGCCAGCAGCCCAAGACAGGGGGCGAAACATGGAAACACCATATATTTT. Translating it yields CASSPRQGAKHGNTIYF. The chain employs TRBV7-9 and TRBJ1-3; 10 bases fit TRBD1. Germline loops: CDR1 SEHNR, CDR2 FQNEAQ (reference sequence). V dropped 5 bases and J dropped 3; count of bases not matched to a gene: 10. CDR3 length equals 17 residues.

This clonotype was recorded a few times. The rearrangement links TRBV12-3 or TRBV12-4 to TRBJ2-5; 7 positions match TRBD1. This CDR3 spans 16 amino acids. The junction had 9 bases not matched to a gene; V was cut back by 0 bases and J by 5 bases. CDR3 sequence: CASSLAGDSRGETQYF. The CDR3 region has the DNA TGTGCCAGCAGTTTAGCTGGGGACAGTCGAGGGGAGACCCAGTACTTC.

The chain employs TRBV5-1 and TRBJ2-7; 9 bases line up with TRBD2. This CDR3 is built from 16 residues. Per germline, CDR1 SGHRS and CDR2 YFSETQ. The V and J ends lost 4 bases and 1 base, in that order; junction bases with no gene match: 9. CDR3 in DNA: TGCGCCAGCAGCCTAACGCGGGGGGGCTCATCCTACGAGCAGTACTTC. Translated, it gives CASSLTRGGSSYEQYF.

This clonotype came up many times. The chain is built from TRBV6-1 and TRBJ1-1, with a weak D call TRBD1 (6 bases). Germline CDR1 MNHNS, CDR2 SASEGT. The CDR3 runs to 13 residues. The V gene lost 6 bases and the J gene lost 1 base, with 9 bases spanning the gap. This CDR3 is CASRKQGNTEAFF. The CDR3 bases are TGTGCCAGCAGGAAACAGGGGAACACTGAAGCTTTCTTT.

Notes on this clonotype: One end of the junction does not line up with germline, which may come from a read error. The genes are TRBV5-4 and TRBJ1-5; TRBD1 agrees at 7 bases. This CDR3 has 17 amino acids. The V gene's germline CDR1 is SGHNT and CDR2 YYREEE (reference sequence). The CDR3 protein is CASSLKKDRFSNQPPHF. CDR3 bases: TGTGCCAGCAGCTTAAAGAAGGACAGGTTTAGCAATCAGCCCCCGCATTTT.

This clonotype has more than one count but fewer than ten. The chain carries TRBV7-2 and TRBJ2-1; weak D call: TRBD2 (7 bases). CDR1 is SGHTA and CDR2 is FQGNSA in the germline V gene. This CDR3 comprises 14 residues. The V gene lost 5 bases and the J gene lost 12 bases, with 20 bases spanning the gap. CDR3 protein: CASSQGPTRGAQFF. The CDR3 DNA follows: TGTGCCAGCAGCCAGGGACCCACCCGGGGGGCGCAGTTCTTC.

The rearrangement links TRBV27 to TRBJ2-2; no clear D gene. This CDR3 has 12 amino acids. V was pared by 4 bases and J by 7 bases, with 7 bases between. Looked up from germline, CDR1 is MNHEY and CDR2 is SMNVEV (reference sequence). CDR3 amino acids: CASSSGLGELFF. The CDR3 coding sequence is TGTGCCAGCAGTTCCGGGCTCGGGGAGCTGTTTTTT.

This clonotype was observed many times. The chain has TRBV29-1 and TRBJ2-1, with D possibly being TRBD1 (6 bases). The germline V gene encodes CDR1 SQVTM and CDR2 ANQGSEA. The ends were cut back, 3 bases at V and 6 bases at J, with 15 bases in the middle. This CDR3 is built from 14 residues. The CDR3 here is CSVDRAGVLNEQFF. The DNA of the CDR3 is TGCAGCGTTGATCGGGCAGGGGTTCTCAATGAGCAGTTCTTC.

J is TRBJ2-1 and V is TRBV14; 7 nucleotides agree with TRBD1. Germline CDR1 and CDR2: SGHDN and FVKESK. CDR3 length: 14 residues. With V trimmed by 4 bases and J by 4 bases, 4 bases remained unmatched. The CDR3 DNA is TGTGCCAGCAGCCCCGCACAGGGGTACAATGAGCAGTTCTTC. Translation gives CASSPAQGYNEQFF.

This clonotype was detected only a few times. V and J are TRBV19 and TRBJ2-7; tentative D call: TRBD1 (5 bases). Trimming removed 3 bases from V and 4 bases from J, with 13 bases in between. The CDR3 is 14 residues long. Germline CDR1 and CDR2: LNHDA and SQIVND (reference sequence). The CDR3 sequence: CASSMGHQLYEQYF. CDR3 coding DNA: TGTGCCAGTAGTATGGGGCATCAGCTTTACGAGCAGTACTTC.

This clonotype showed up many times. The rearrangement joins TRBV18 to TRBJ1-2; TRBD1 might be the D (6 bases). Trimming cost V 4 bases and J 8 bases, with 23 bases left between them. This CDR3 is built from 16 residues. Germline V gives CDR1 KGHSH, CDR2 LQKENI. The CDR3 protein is CASSLLDRPVTGGYTF. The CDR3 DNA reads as TGTGCCAGCTCACTCCTCGACAGGCCTGTAACGGGAGGCTACACCTTC. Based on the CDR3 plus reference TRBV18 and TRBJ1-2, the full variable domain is NAGVMQNPRHLVRRRGQEARLRCSPMKGHSHVYWYRQLPEEGLKFMVYLQKENIIDESGMPKERFSAEFPKEGPSILRIQQVVRGDSAAYFCASSLLDRPVTGGYTFGSGTRLTVV.

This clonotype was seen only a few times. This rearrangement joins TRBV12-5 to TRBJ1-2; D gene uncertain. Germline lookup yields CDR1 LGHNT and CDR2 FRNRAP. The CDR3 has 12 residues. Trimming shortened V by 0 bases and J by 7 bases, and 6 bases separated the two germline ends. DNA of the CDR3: TGTGCTAGTGGTTTGGTACGGGGTGGCTACACCTTC. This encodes CASGLVRGGYTF.

The CDR3: CASSIPSGGIVEETQYF. CDR3 coding DNA: TGCGCCAGCAGCATACCATCGGGGGGTATTGTTGAAGAGACCCAGTACTTC. The chain couples TRBV5-1 to TRBJ2-5, with 7 bases aligning to TRBD2. The CDR3 sequence is 17 residues long. V was clipped by 4 bases and J by 3 bases; unmatched bases: 15. Germline V lookup: CDR1 SGHRS, CDR2 YFSETQ.

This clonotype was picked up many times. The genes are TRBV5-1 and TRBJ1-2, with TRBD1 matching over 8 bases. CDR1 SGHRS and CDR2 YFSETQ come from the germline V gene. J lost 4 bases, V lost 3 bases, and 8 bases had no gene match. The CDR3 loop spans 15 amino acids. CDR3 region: CASSSRGQGFYGYTF. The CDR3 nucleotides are TGCGCCAGCAGCTCCCGAGGACAGGGCTTCTATGGCTACACCTTC.